Below are 15 T cell receptor beta chains sequenced from a single sample in a study of T cells in Graves' hyperthyroidism and ophthalmopathy. Amplified TCR beta CDR3 regions derived from RNA transcripts. Researchers ran a first-round RT-PCR on the TCR CDR3 using the HTBI primer set. A single record per CDR3 protein comes from TCRdb applying MiXCR to the multiplex PCR reads. The sample shows about 480,000 distinct CDR3 sequences, around 14% of them seen only once. The source material was blood. These receptors were obtained from a woman aged 18-35 years with Graves' hyperthyroidism.

This clonotype was detected ten times or more. This rearrangement joins TRBV12-3 or TRBV12-4 to TRBJ1-1, with 9 bases fitting TRBD1. V was pared by 7 bases and J by 4 bases, with 7 bases of the junction left unmatched. The CDR3 length is 14 residues. The DNA for the CDR3 is TGTGCCAGCACCAACAGGGGGCAGGGCACTGAAGCTTTCTTT. Residues: CASTNRGQGTEAFF.

This clonotype was seen ten or more times. V gene TRBV7-3 combines with J gene TRBJ2-7; D may be TRBD2 (6 bases). The V and J ends lost 3 bases and 3 bases respectively, with 9 bases between them. The V gene's germline CDR1 is SGHTA and CDR2 FQGTGA. The CDR3 length is 13 residues. The CDR3 protein is CASSFKEGYEQYF. The CDR3 nucleotides are TGTGCCAGCAGCTTTAAGGAGGGCTACGAGCAGTACTTC.

This clonotype has just a few counts. Being one base from a much bigger clone, this may be a read error. The rearrangement links TRBV7-9 to TRBJ1-3; possibly TRBD1 for D (5 bases). CDR1 is SEHNR and CDR2 is FQNEAQ in the germline V gene (reference sequence). This CDR3 region has 15 residues. Trimming removed 2 bases at V and 2 bases at J, with 10 bases between. The chain's CDR3 is CASSLYQGPGNTIYF. CDR3 DNA: TGTGCCAGCAGCTTATATCAGGGCCCTGGAAACACCATATATTTT. The whole variable domain, remainder taken from reference TRBV7-9 and TRBJ1-3, is DTGVSQNPRHKITKRGQNVTFRCDPISEHNRLYWYRQTLGQGPEFLTYFQNEAQLEKSRLLSDRFSAERPKGSFSTLEIQRTEQGDSAMYLCASSLYQGPGNTIYFGEGSWLTVV.

The chain combines TRBV7-8 with TRBJ1-1; unclear D gene. The CDR3 is 18 amino acids. Germline V gives CDR1 SGHVS, CDR2 FQNEAQ. Trimming cost V 3 bases and J 0 bases, with 20 bases left between them. The CDR3 DNA sequence: TGTGCCAGCAGCTTTTTGGGCAGCTCGATTTCAATGAACACTGAAGCTTTCTTT. This encodes CASSFLGSSISMNTEAFF.

This clonotype was counted at least ten times. The CDR3 loop is CAISETAIKQETQYF. The CDR3 DNA is TGTGCCATCAGTGAGACGGCTATCAAACAAGAGACCCAGTACTTC. This chain joins TRBV10-3 and TRBJ2-5; D gene unclear. The V end lost 2 bases, the J end lost 2 bases, and 12 bases lay between the germline ends. The CDR3 is 15 residues long. Germline V gene lookup returns CDR1 ENHRY and CDR2 SYGVKD.

In this sample, this clonotype turned up many times. The rearrangement uses TRBV29-1 and TRBJ2-1; 9 bases align to TRBD1. V dropped 6 bases and J dropped 4; count of bases not matched to a gene: 4. Germline V gene data show CDR1 as SQVTM and CDR2 as ANQGSEA. The CDR3 covers 13 residues. DNA for the CDR3: TGCAGCGTCTCCGGGACAGGGTACAATGAGCAGTTCTTC. Translating gives CSVSGTGYNEQFF.

The sample holds many counts of this clonotype. The chain employs TRBV12-3 or TRBV12-4 and TRBJ2-5; no definite D call. This CDR3 has 14 amino acids. Trimming removed 3 bases from V and 5 bases from J, with 13 bases in between. The CDR3 bases are TGTGCCAGCAGTTTCTACCTCCCCCGGGAGACCCAGTACTTC. Its translation: CASSFYLPRETQYF.

This clonotype was found many times. This chain links TRBV3-1 with TRBJ1-1; unclear D gene. The V gene's germline CDR1 is LGHDT and CDR2 YNNKEL (reference sequence). Between the trimmed V and J ends, which lost 0 bases and 10 bases, there was a span of 6 bases. This CDR3 spans 11 amino acids. Here the CDR3 DNA reads TGTGCCAGCAGCCAAGAGAGGTTAGCTTTCTTT. As protein: CASSQERLAFF.

This clonotype was seen repeatedly, ten times or more. This chain uses TRBV6-1 with TRBJ2-3; TRBD2 aligns across 9 bases. CDR1 is MNHNS, CDR2 SASEGT, per germline. CDR3 length: 14 residues. The V gene end was trimmed by 4 bases and the J gene end by 5 bases; junction bases not matched to a gene: 4. CDR3 residues: CASSGTSARDTQYF. For the CDR3, the DNA is TGTGCCAGCAGTGGGACTAGCGCGAGAGATACGCAGTATTTT.

Ten or more counts support this clonotype. This chain links TRBV7-3 with TRBJ2-1, with D hard to call. Germline V gene lookup returns CDR1 SGHTA and CDR2 FQGTGA. The CDR3 is made up of 14 amino acids. V was pared by 2 bases and J by 5 bases, with 10 bases between. The CDR3 sequence: CASSLGPGHNEQFF. CDR3 nucleotide sequence: TGTGCCAGCAGCTTAGGACCGGGCCACAATGAGCAGTTCTTC.

This clonotype has a count of ten or more. The chain uses TRBV3-1 and TRBJ1-1; no definite D call. Germline V CDR1 and CDR2: LGHDT, YNNKEL (reference sequence). This CDR3 has 15 amino acids. V was cut by 1 base and J by 4 bases, with 13 bases left in between. The CDR3 DNA reads TGTGCCAGCAGCCAAGGGGGAGGCTCCGGCACTGAAGCTTTCTTT. Amino acids: CASSQGGGSGTEAFF.

At least ten counts were recorded for this clonotype. The CDR3 protein is CASQQWTSGTDTQYF. The CDR3 bases are TGTGCCAGCCAACAATGGACTAGCGGCACAGATACGCAGTATTTT. The chain links TRBV2 to TRBJ2-3; TRBD2 aligns across 9 bases. The CDR3 consists of 15 residues. Germline V gene lookup returns CDR1 SNHLY and CDR2 FYNNEI. The V gene end was trimmed by 8 bases and the J gene end by 1 base; junction bases not matched to a gene: 7.

The sample holds many counts of this clonotype. The chain recombines TRBV9 with TRBJ1-1, with TRBD1 matching 7 bases. This CDR3 has 14 amino acids. Per the germline V gene, CDR1 is SGDLS and CDR2 is YYNGEE. The J segment lost 5 bases and the V segment lost 4 bases, leaving 8 bases of the junction unmatched. CDR3: CASSSTDRDTEAFF. The CDR3 bases are TGTGCCAGCAGCTCGACCGACAGGGATACTGAAGCTTTCTTT.

The rearrangement uses TRBV3-1 and TRBJ2-2; the match to TRBD2 covers 7 bases. V gave up 4 bases and J gave up 4 bases; unmatched junction bases: 18. Germline V gene sequence: CDR1 LGHDT, CDR2 YNNKEL (reference sequence). The CDR3 length is 19 residues. The CDR3 spells CASSRGGITLAAGTGELFF. CDR3 bases: TGTGCCAGCAGCCGGGGGGGGATTACTCTAGCGGCGGGCACCGGGGAGCTGTTTTTT.

This clonotype has ten or more counts. V is TRBV2 and J is TRBJ2-3; 8 bases line up with TRBD1. CDR1 is SNHLY and CDR2 is FYNNEI in the germline V gene. V lost 0 bases, J lost 2 bases, and 10 bases stayed unmatched. This CDR3 spans 18 amino acids. CDR3 loop: CASSEAGGQETSTDTQYF. Written as DNA, the CDR3 is TGTGCCAGCAGTGAAGCGGGGGGACAGGAGACATCCACAGATACGCAGTATTTT.